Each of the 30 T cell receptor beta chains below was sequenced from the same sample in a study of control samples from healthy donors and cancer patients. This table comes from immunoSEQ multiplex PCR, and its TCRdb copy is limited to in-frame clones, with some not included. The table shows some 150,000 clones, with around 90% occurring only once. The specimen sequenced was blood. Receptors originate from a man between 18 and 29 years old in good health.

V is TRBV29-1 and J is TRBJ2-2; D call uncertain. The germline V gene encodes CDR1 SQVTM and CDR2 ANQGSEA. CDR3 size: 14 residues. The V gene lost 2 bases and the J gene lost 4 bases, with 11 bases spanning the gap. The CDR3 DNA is TGCAGCGTTGAATCCACCTGGGGCACCGGGGAGCTGTTTTTT. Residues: CSVESTWGTGELFF.

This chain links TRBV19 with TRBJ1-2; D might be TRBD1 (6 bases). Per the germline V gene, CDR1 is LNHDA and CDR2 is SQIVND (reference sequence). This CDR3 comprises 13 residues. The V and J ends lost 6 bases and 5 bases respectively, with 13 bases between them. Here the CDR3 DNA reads TGTGCCAGTAGGAGATCGACAGGTTATGGCTACACCTTC. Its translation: CASRRSTGYGYTF.

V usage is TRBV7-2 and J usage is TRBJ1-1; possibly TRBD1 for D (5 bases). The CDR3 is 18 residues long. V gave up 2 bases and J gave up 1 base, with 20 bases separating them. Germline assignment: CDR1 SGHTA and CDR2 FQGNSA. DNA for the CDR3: TGTGCCAGCAGCTTAATACCCGGCTGGGAAGGGGCGAACACTGAAGCTTTCTTT. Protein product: CASSLIPGWEGANTEAFF.

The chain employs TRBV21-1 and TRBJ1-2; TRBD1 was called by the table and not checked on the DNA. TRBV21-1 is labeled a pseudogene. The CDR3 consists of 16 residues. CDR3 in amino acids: CASSTRDRGPNYGYTF. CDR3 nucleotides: TGTGCCAGCAGCACCCGGGACAGGGGGCCGAACTATGGCTACACCTTC.

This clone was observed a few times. CDR3 region: CASSLDRGSYEQYF. CDR3 coding DNA: TGTGCCAGCAGCTTGGACAGGGGCTCCTACGAGCAGTACTTC. The chain couples TRBV6-5 to TRBJ2-7; 9 bases are shared with TRBD1. The ends lost 6 bases at V and 0 bases at J; junction bases unmatched: 3. The CDR3 is 14 residues long. Germline V gene sequence: CDR1 MNHEY, CDR2 SVGAGI.

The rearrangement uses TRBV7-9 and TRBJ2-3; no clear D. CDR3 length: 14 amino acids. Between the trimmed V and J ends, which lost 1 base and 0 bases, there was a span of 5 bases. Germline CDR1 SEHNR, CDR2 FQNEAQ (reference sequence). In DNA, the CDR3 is TGTGCCAGCAGCTTAGGTCAGAGCACAGATACGCAGTATTTT. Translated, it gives CASSLGQSTDTQYF.

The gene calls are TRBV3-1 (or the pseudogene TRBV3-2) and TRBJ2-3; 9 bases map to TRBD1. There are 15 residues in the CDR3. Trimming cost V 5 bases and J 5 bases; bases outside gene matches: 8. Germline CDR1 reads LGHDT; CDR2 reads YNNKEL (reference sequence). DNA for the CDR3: TGTGCCAGCAGCGCCGGGACAGGGTTCCTAGATACGCAGTATTTT. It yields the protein CASSAGTGFLDTQYF.

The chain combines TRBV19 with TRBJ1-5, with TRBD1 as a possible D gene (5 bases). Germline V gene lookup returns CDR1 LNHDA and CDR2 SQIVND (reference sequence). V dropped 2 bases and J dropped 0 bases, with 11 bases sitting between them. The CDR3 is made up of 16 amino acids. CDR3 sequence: CASSITGTNSNQPQHF. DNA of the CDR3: TGTGCCAGTAGTATAACAGGCACCAATAGCAATCAGCCCCAGCATTTT. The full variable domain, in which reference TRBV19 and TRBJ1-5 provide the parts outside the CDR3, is DGGITQSPKYLFRKEGQNVTLSCEQNLNHDAMYWYRQDPGQGLRLIYYSQIVNDFQKGDIAEGYSVSREKKESFPLTVTSAQKNPTAFYLCASSITGTNSNQPQHFGDGTRLSIL.

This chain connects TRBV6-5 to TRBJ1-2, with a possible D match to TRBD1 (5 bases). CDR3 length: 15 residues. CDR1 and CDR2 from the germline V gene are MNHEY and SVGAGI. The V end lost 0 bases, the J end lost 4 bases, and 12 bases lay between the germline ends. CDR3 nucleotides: TGTGCCAGCAGTTACTCGTCCGGGACGGTCTATGGCTACACCTTC. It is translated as CASSYSSGTVYGYTF.

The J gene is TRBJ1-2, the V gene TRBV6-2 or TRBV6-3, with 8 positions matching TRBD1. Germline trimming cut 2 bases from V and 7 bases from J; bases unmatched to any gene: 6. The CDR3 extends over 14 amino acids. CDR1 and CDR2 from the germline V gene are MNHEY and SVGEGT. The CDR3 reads CASSYPSTGVGYTF. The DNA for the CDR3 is TGTGCCAGCAGTTACCCCTCGACAGGGGTTGGCTACACCTTC.

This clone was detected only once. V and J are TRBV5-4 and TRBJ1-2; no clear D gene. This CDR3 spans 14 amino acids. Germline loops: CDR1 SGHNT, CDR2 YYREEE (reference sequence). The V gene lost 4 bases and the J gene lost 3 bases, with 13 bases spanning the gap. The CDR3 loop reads CASSSLVGHYGYTF. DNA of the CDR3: TGTGCCAGCAGCAGCCTCGTCGGTCACTATGGCTACACCTTC. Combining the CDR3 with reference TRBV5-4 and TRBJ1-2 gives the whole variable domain ETGVTQSPTHLIKTRGQQVTLRCSSQSGHNTVSWYQQALGQGPQFIFQYYREEENGRGNFPPRFSGLQFPNYSSELNVNALELDDSALYLCASSSLVGHYGYTFGSGTRLTVV.

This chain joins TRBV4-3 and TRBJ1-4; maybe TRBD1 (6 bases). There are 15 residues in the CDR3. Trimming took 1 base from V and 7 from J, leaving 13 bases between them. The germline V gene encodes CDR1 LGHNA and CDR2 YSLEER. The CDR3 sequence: CASSQARGLGEKLFF. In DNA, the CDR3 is TGCGCCAGCAGCCAAGCGCGGGGGCTGGGTGAAAAACTGTTTTTT.

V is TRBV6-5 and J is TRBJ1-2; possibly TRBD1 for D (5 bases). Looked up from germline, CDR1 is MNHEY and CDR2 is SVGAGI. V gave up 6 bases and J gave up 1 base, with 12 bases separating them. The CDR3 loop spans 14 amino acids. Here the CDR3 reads CASRGRELNYGYTF. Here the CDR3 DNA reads TGTGCCAGCAGGGGACGGGAACTTAACTATGGCTACACCTTC.

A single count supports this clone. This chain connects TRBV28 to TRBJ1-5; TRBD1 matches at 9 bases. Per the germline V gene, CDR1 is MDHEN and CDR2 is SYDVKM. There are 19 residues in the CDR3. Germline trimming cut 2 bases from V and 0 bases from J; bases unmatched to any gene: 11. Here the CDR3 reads CASSLRSLGQGISNQPQHF. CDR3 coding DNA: TGTGCCAGCAGTTTACGATCCCTGGGACAGGGAATTAGCAATCAGCCCCAGCATTTT.

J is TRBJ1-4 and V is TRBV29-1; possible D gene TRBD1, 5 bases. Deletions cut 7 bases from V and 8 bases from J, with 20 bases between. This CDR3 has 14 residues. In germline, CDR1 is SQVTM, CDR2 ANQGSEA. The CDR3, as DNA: TGCAGCGGCCTGTATTCCGGAACAGGCGAAAAACTGTTTTTT. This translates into CSGLYSGTGEKLFF.

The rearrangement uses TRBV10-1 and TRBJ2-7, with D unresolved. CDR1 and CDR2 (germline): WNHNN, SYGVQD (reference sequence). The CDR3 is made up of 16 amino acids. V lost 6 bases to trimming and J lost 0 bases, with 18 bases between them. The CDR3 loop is CASRYRHSQNSYEQYF. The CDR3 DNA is TGCGCCAGCAGATACCGGCACTCTCAAAACTCCTACGAGCAGTACTTC.

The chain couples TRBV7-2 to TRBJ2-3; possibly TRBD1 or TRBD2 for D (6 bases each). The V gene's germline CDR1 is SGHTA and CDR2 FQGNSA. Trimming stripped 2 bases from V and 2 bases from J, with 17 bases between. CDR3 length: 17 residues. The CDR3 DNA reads TGTGCCAGCAGCTTACTCCCCCGGGGGCCCATCACAGATACGCAGTATTTT. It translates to CASSLLPRGPITDTQYF.

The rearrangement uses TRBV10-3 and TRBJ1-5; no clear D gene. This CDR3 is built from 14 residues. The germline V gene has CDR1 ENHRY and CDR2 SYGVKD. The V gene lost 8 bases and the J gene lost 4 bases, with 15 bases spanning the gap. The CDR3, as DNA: TGTGCCATCTCCGGGTGGAGCGCGAATCAGCCCCAGCATTTT. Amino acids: CAISGWSANQPQHF.

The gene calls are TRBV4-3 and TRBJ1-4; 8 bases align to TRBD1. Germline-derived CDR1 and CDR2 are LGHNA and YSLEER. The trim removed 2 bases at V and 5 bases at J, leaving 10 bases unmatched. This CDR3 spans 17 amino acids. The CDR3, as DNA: TGCGCCAGCAGCCAATTCTCCGACAGGGGCTACAATGAAAAACTGTTTTTT. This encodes CASSQFSDRGYNEKLFF.

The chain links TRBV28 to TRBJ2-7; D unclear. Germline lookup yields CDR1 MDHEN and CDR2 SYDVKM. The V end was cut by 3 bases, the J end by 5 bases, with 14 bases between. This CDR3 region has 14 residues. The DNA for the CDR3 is TGTGCCAGCAGTTTTGCGAGACCCATAGACGAGCAGTACTTC. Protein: CASSFARPIDEQYF.

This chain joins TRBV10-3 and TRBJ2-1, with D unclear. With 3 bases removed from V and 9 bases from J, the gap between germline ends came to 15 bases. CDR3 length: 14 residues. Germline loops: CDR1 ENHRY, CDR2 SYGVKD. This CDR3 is CAISDRGPLSEQFF. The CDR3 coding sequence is TGTGCCATCAGTGACCGCGGCCCTTTAAGTGAGCAGTTCTTC.

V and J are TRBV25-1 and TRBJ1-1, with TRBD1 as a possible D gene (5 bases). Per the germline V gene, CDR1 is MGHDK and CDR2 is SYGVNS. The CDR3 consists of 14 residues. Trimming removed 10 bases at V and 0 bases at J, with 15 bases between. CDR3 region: CATSPRGMNTEAFF. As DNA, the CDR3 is TGTGCCACCTCCCCCCGGGGGATGAACACTGAAGCTTTCTTT. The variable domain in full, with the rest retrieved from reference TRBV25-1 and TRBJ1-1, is EADIYQTPRYLVIGTGKKITLECSQTMGHDKMYWYQQDPGMELHLIHYSYGVNSTEKGDLSSESTVSRIRTEHFPLTLESARPSHTSQYLCATSPRGMNTEAFFGQGTRLTVV.

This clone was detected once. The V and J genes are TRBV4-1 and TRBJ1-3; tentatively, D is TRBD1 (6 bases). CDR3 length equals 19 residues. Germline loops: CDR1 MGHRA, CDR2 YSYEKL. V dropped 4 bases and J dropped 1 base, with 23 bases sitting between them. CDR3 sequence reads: CASSLDSRRGAVSGNTIYF. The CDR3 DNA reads TGCGCCAGCAGCCTCGATAGTAGGAGGGGGGCCGTATCTGGAAACACCATATATTTT.

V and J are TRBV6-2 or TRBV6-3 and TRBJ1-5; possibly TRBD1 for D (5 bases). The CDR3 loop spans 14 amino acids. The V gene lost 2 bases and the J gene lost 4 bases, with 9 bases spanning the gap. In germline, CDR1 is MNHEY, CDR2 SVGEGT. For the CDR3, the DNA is TGTGCCAGCAGTTACGGGGCCGGTAATCAGCCCCAGCATTTT. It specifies CASSYGAGNQPQHF.

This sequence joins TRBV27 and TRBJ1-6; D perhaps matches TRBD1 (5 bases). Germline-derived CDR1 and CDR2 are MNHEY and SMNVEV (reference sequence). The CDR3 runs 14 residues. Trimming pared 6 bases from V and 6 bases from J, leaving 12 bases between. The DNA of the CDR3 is TGTGCCAGCAGGCCCGCGGGGGGTAATTCACCCCTCCACTTT. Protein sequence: CASRPAGGNSPLHF.

CDR3 coding DNA: TGCGCCAGCAGCTCCCCCGGGACAGGGACCTACGAGCAGTACTTC. It yields the protein CASSSPGTGTYEQYF. The chain carries TRBV4-1 and TRBJ2-7; 9 nucleotides align to TRBD1. The CDR3 runs to 15 residues. Per germline, CDR1 MGHRA and CDR2 YSYEKL. After removal of 5 bases from V and 2 bases from J, the junction contained 7 bases not matched to a gene.

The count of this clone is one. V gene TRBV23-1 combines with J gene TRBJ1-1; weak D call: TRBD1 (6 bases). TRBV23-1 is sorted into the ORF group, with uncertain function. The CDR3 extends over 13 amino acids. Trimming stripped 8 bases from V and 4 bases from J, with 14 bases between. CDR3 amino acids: CASVRGDATEAFF. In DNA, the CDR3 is TGCGCCAGCGTTAGGGGGGATGCCACTGAAGCTTTCTTT.

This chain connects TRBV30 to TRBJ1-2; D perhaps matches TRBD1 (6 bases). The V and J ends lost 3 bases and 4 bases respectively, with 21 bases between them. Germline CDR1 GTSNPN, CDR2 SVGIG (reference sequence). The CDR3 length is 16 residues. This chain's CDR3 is CAWRNERRGPAYGYTF. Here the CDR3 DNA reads TGTGCCTGGAGAAACGAAAGACGGGGGCCGGCCTATGGCTACACCTTC.

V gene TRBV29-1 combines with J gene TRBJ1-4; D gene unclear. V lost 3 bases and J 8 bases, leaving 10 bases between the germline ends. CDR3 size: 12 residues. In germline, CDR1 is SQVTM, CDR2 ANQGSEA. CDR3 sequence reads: CSVEGLEEKLFF. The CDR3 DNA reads TGCAGCGTTGAGGGCCTGGAAGAAAAACTGTTTTTT.

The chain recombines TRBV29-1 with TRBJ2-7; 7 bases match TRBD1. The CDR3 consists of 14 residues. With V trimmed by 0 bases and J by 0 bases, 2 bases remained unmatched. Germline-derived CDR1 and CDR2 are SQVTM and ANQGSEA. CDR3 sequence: CSVEETGSSYEQYF. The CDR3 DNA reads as TGCAGCGTTGAAGAGACAGGGAGCTCCTACGAGCAGTACTTC.